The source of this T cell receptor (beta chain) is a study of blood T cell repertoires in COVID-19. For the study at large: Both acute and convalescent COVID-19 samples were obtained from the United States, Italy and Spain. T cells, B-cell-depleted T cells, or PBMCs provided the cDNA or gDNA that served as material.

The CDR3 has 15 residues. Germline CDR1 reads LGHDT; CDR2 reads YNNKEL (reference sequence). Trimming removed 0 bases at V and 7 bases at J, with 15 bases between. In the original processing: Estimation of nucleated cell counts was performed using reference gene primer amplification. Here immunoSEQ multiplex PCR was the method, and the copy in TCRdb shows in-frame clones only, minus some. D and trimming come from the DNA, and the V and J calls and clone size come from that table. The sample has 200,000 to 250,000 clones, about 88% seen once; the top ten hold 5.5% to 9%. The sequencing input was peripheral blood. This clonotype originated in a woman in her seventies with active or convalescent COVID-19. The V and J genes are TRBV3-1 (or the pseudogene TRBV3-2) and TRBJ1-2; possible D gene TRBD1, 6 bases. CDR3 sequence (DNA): TGTGCCAGCAGCCAAGATCTCGGGGGGCGCGGTGGCTACACCTTC. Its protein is CASSQDLGGRGGYTF.